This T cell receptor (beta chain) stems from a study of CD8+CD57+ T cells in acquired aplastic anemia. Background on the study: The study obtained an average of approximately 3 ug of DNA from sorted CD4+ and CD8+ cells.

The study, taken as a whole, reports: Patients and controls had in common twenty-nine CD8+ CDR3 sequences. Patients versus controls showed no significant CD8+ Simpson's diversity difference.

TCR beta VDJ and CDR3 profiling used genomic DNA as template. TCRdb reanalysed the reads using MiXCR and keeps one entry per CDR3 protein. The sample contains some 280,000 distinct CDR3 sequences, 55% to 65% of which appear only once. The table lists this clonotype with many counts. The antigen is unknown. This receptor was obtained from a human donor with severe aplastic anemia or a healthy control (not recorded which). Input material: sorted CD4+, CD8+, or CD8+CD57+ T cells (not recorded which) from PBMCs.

In DNA form, the CDR3 reads TGCGCCAGCAGCCCGACAGGGGGTCCTTCCTACGAGCAGTACTTC. It specifies CASSPTGGPSYEQYF. This rearrangement joins TRBV5-1 to TRBJ2-7, with 9 bases that match TRBD1. The CDR3 contains 15 residues. Germline trimming cut 4 bases from V and 1 base from J; bases unmatched to any gene: 6. Germline V gene sequence: CDR1 SGHRS, CDR2 YFSETQ.